These 6 T cell receptor beta chains share one sample of origin, sequenced in a study of blood T cell repertoires in COVID-19. Assay used: immunoSEQ multiplex PCR; TCRdb lists only in-frame clones, some missing. The sample includes about 240,000 clones, 70% to 90% of them seen just once. Input material: peripheral blood. These receptor sequences come from a man aged 60 to 75 with acute or convalescent COVID-19.

The chain couples TRBV7-8 to TRBJ1-1; D possibly corresponds to TRBD1 (5 bases). V lost 5 bases and J lost 9, with 13 bases in between. CDR1 is SGHVS, CDR2 FQNEAQ, per germline. This CDR3 contains 12 residues. The CDR3 is CASSTHRTKAFF. In DNA, the CDR3 is TGTGCCAGCAGCACCCACAGGACAAAAGCTTTCTTT.

V and J are TRBV28 and TRBJ2-1; 12 positions agree with TRBD2. The CDR3 spans 16 residues. Per germline, CDR1 MDHEN and CDR2 SYDVKM. Germline trimming cut 5 bases from V and 9 bases from J; bases unmatched to any gene: 11. The DNA for the CDR3 is TGTGCCAGCAGTGCCCTGACTAGCGGGAGTTCTGGTGAGCAGTTCTTC. It specifies CASSALTSGSSGEQFF.

Of note for this clone: The sample carries other DNA sequences with the same CDR3. The chain combines TRBV7-9 with TRBJ2-7, with a tentative D call TRBD1 (5 bases). Germline CDR1 reads SEHNR; CDR2 reads FQNEAQ (reference sequence). The CDR3 runs to 14 residues. The germline V and J ends were trimmed by 0 bases and 2 bases, with 8 bases remaining between them. The CDR3, as DNA: TGTGCCAGCAGCTTAGCAGGGGTAGCCTACGAGCAGTACTTC. Protein sequence: CASSLAGVAYEQYF.

CDR3 bases: TGTGCCAGCAGGGGGGGACTAGCGGGAGTCGAGCAGTACTTC. This codes for CASRGGLAGVEQYF. The chain is built from TRBV6-5 and TRBJ2-7; 14 bases align to TRBD2. CDR1 is MNHEY and CDR2 is SVGAGI in the germline V gene. This CDR3 contains 14 residues. Germline trimming cut 6 bases from V and 6 bases from J; bases unmatched to any gene: 4.

The chain is built from TRBV11-2 and TRBJ1-2; 11 bases fit TRBD1. Trimming at V came to 4 bases and at J to 3 bases, leaving 4 bases not matched to a gene. Germline-derived CDR1 and CDR2 are SGHAT and FQNNGV. The CDR3 is made up of 15 amino acids. The CDR3 DNA reads as TGTGCCAGCAGCTCGGGACAGGGGGGGTACTATGGCTACACCTTC. As protein: CASSSGQGGYYGYTF.

The V call is TRBV7-2, the J call TRBJ2-5, with 7 bases matching TRBD1. The CDR3 is 15 amino acids. In germline, CDR1 is SGHTA, CDR2 FQGNSA. V lost 4 bases and J lost 2; bases outside the gene matches: 7. CDR3 sequence (DNA): TGTGCCAGCAGCTATGCCGGGACAGCTCAAGAGACCCAGTACTTC. Protein: CASSYAGTAQETQYF.